The 18 T cell receptor beta chains below come from one sample, sequenced in a study of blood T cell repertoires in COVID-19 (dated by TCRdb to 2019 to 2021). The receptor library was made with the immunoSEQ multiplex PCR assay. This immuneACCESS table, as held by TCRdb, lists in-frame sequences with V and J called but not all clones. Of the missing ones, under half trace to an unresolved V gene in checked studies; the others have no known cause. The table for this sample lists a few hundred thousand clones; around 86% of them were counted only once. The top ten clonotypes cover 5.5% to 8.5% of the sample. The sample consisted of PBMCs or T cells enriched from blood (not recorded which). These receptors all stem from a man under 40 in a cohort exposed to, infected with or recovered from COVID-19 (not recorded which).

CDR3 in DNA: TGTGCCAGCAGCCAAATTACCAGACTACAAGAGACCCAGTACTTC. As protein: CASSQITRLQETQYF. The rearrangement joins TRBV3-1 (or the pseudogene TRBV3-2) to TRBJ2-5; the D gene is possibly TRBD2 (5 bases). Germline V gene lookup returns CDR1 LGHDT and CDR2 YNNKEL (reference sequence). The CDR3 is 15 residues long. V was cut by 2 bases and J by 2 bases, with 12 bases left in between.

This clone was found a few times. The chain uses TRBV11-2 and TRBJ1-2, with 7 bases matching TRBD1. Germline CDR1 is SGHAT and CDR2 is FQNNGV. Losses at the gene ends were 1 base for V and 4 bases for J; bases not matched to a gene: 12. This CDR3 region has 17 residues. In DNA form, the CDR3 reads TGTGCCAGCAGCTTAGGGGGCGGGCGGGACAGAATCTATGGCTACACCTTC. Translated, it gives CASSLGGGRDRIYGYTF.

The chain has TRBV5-1 and TRBJ1-4; tentative D call: TRBD1 (5 bases). In germline, CDR1 is SGHRS, CDR2 YFSETQ. V was cut by 4 bases and J by 0 bases, with 22 bases left in between. The CDR3 runs to 19 residues. The CDR3 reads CASSRQGSSWSATNEKLFF. The CDR3 nucleotides read TGCGCCAGCAGCAGGCAGGGTTCTTCTTGGTCGGCAACTAATGAAAAACTGTTTTTT.

The chain links TRBV6-5 to TRBJ1-3; no definite D call. CDR1 is MNHEY, CDR2 SVGAGI, per germline. Trimming took off 7 bases at V and 0 bases at J, with 10 bases between the two ends. This CDR3 spans 14 amino acids. In DNA, the CDR3 is TGTGCCAGCACCCAGGCAGTCTCTGGAAACACCATATATTTT. This translates into CASTQAVSGNTIYF.

This clone was observed a single time. The rearrangement uses TRBV18 and TRBJ2-3; tentative D call: TRBD1 (6 bases). Germline V gives CDR1 KGHSH, CDR2 LQKENI. Trimming pared 3 bases from V and 4 bases from J, leaving 11 bases between. This CDR3 region has 14 residues. The CDR3 region is CASSPQQGPDTQYF. In DNA, the CDR3 is TGTGCCAGCTCACCCCAACAGGGACCAGATACGCAGTATTTT.

This clone was observed a single time. This chain uses TRBV6-2 or TRBV6-3 with TRBJ2-3; 9 positions agree with TRBD2. This CDR3 region has 17 residues. Per germline, CDR1 MNHEY and CDR2 SVGEGT. Trimming removed 2 bases from V and 1 base from J; junction bases left unmatched: 7. The CDR3 protein is CASSYRLAGDGTDTQYF. CDR3 nucleotides: TGTGCCAGCAGTTACCGCTTAGCGGGAGACGGCACAGATACGCAGTATTTT.

V usage is TRBV10-2 and J usage is TRBJ2-2; D uncertain. CDR3 length: 12 amino acids. The V gene's germline CDR1 is WSHSY and CDR2 SAAADI. Trimming left V 8 bases short and J 8 bases short, with 12 bases between. The CDR3 region has the DNA TGCGCCAGCGCGGTTCGCGGAGGGGAGCTGTTTTTT. It translates to CASAVRGGELFF.

V is TRBV27 and J is TRBJ2-7; 12 bases align to TRBD2. Germline values: CDR1 MNHEY, CDR2 SMNVEV (reference sequence). The V and J ends lost 7 bases and 4 bases, in that order; junction bases with no gene match: 2. The CDR3 covers 13 residues. The CDR3 loop reads CASKTSGRYEQYF. CDR3 DNA: TGTGCCAGCAAAACTAGCGGGAGGTACGAGCAGTACTTC.

The CDR3 DNA is TGCGCCAGCCACGAAGGGGGCGCGAGTAATGAGCAGTTCTTC. It is translated as CASHEGGASNEQFF. The V gene is TRBV5-1, the J gene TRBJ2-1; 7 nucleotides agree with TRBD1. V lost 7 bases and J lost 7; bases outside the gene matches: 11. Germline values: CDR1 SGHRS, CDR2 YFSETQ. The CDR3 is 14 amino acids.

The chain is built from TRBV6-5 and TRBJ2-3; D remains ambiguous. V was pared by 5 bases and J by 9 bases, with 18 bases between. The CDR3 covers 14 residues. The germline gives CDR1 MNHEY, CDR2 SVGAGI. CDR3 DNA sequence: TGTGCCAGCAGTCAACCTACAGTGACGGCAACGCAGTATTTT. Its protein product is CASSQPTVTATQYF.

This rearrangement joins TRBV4-3 to TRBJ2-6; tentative D call: TRBD2 (6 bases). Germline CDR1 LGHNA, CDR2 YSLEER. This CDR3 has 18 residues. V lost 1 base and J lost 4, with 17 bases in between. CDR3 sequence (DNA): TGCGCCAGCAGCCAAGTCACCAGGGAGGTATCCGGGGCCAACGTCCTGACTTTC. Translation: CASSQVTREVSGANVLTF.

The rearrangement links TRBV21-1 to TRBJ2-2; TRBD1 was called by the table and not checked on the DNA. TRBV21-1 is annotated as a pseudogene. The CDR3 runs to 17 residues. The CDR3 sequence: CASSKSPRDRALGELFF. DNA for the CDR3: TGTGCCAGCAGCAAAAGCCCCCGGGACAGGGCTTTGGGGGAGCTGTTTTTT.

The chain couples TRBV10-1 to TRBJ2-3; 10 bases fit TRBD2. This CDR3 is 14 amino acids long. Unmatched junction bases numbered 4, after V lost 3 bases and J lost 7 bases. In germline, CDR1 is WNHNN, CDR2 SYGVQD (reference sequence). CDR3 bases: TGCGCCAGCAGTGATAGCGGGGGGTCAAATACGCAGTATTTT. It specifies CASSDSGGSNTQYF.

This clone was seen at least ten times. The V gene is TRBV3-1 (or the pseudogene TRBV3-2), the J gene TRBJ2-1, with 9 bases matching TRBD1. In germline, CDR1 is LGHDT, CDR2 YNNKEL (reference sequence). V shed 4 bases and J 6 bases; nucleotides not matched to a gene: 13. The CDR3 spans 17 residues. The CDR3 region is CASSPPSWDRVSNEQFF. CDR3 DNA: TGTGCCAGCAGCCCCCCCAGTTGGGACAGGGTAAGCAATGAGCAGTTCTTC.

The V and J genes are TRBV27 and TRBJ2-7; D is possibly TRBD2 (5 bases). V dropped 10 bases and J dropped 6 bases, with 16 bases sitting between them. There are 12 residues in the CDR3. In germline, CDR1 is MNHEY, CDR2 SMNVEV (reference sequence). The CDR3 spells CATTSAGSEQYF. In nucleotides, the CDR3 is TGTGCCACCACAAGCGCGGGTTCCGAGCAGTACTTC.

The chain carries TRBV29-1 and TRBJ1-3; 7 bases are a match to TRBD1. The germline V gene has CDR1 SQVTM and CDR2 ANQGSEA. The CDR3 covers 17 residues. V dropped 4 bases and J dropped 0; count of bases not matched to a gene: 12. The CDR3 nucleotides read TGCAGCGTTGGGACAGGACCCGGGTTCGGCTCTGGAAACACCATATATTTT. Protein: CSVGTGPGFGSGNTIYF.

The V gene is TRBV6-5, the J gene TRBJ1-2; 7 nucleotides align to TRBD1. With 5 bases clipped from V and 0 bases from J, the junction kept 6 bases outside the gene matches. The V gene's germline CDR1 is MNHEY and CDR2 SVGAGI. The CDR3 totals 15 residues. CDR3 sequence reads: CASSTTGISNYGYTF. The CDR3 DNA reads TGTGCCAGCAGTACGACAGGGATCTCTAACTATGGCTACACCTTC.

The chain recombines TRBV9 with TRBJ2-7; weak D call: TRBD2 (6 bases). This CDR3 is 14 amino acids long. With 4 bases removed from V and 4 bases from J, the gap between germline ends came to 15 bases. CDR1 is SGDLS, CDR2 YYNGEE, per germline. In nucleotides, the CDR3 is TGTGCCAGCAGCCCAGGAGGGAGAACGTACGAGCAGTACTTC. This sequence encodes CASSPGGRTYEQYF.